Described below is a single T cell receptor (beta chain) sequence and its context. Antigen: not known. Clones were sequenced by immunoSEQ multiplex PCR, and TCRdb holds only the in-frame ones, with some missing. Counted here are more than 50,000 clones, 76% occurring once; the ten biggest clones make up approximately 2.8%. Participants had chemo-refractory metastatic non-small-cell lung cancer and were treated with focal radiation plus ipilimumab CTLA-4 blockade. The ends were cut back, 5 bases at V and 0 bases at J, with 29 bases in the middle. The length of the CDR3 is 21 residues. CDR1 is MGHRA, CDR2 YSYEKL, per germline. These data belong to a study of radiotherapy plus CTLA-4 blockade in lung cancer. About the study: Objective responses were documented in roughly 20% of patients, with disease control in about 31%. Study observations and caveats: Following radiotherapy plus ipilimumab, tumor-derived TCR clones expanded in the blood. According to reports, early shifts in blood T cell clones, alongside interferon-beta, forecast response most accurately.

The sequence came from a human donor with non-small cell lung cancer who had a complete response to radiotherapy plus ipilimumab. The sample consisted of peripheral blood, taken from a patient treated with radiotherapy plus ipilimumab. V usage is TRBV4-1 and J usage is TRBJ1-5, with a possible D match to TRBD1 (6 bases). CDR3 in amino acids: CASSCGGPRANQFNSNQPQHF. As DNA, the CDR3 is TGCGCCAGCAGCTGCGGGGGCCCCCGGGCTAACCAATTCAATAGCAATCAGCCCCAGCATTTT.